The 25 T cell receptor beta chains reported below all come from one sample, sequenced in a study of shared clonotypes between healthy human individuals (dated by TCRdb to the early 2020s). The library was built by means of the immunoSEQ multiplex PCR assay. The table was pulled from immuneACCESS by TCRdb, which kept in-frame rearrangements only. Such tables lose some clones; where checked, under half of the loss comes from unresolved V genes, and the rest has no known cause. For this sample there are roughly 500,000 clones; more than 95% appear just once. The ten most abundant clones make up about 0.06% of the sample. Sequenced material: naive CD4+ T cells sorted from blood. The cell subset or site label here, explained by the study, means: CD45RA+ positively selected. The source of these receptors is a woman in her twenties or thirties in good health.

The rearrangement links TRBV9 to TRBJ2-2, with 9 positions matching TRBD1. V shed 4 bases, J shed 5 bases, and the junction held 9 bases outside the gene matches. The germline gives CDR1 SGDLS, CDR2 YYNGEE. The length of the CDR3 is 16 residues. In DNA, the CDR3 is TGTGCCAGCAGCCTTACAGGGGGCCTCGGGACCGGGGAGCTGTTTTTT. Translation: CASSLTGGLGTGELFF.

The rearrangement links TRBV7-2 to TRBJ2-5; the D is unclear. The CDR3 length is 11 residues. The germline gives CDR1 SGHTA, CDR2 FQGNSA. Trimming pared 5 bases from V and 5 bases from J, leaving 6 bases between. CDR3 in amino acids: CASSTEETQYF. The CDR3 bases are TGTGCCAGCAGCACCGAGGAGACCCAGTACTTC.

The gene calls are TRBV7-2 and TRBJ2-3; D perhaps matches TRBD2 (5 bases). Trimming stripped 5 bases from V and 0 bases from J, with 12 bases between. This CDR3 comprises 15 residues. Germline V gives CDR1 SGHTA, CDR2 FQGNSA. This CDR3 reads CASSPKRRSTDTQYF. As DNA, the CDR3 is TGTGCCAGCAGCCCAAAGCGGCGGAGCACAGATACGCAGTATTTT.

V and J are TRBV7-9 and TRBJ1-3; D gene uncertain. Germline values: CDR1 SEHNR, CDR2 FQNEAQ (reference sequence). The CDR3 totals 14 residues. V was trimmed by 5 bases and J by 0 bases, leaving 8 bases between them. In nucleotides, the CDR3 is TGTGCCAGCAGCCCCGACACCTCTGGAAACACCATATATTTT. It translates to CASSPDTSGNTIYF.

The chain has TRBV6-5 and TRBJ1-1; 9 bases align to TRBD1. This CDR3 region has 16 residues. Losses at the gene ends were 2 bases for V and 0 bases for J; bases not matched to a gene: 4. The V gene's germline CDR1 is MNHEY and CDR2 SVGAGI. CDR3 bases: TGTGCCAGCAGTTACGGGGGACAGGGACTGAACACTGAAGCTTTCTTT. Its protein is CASSYGGQGLNTEAFF.

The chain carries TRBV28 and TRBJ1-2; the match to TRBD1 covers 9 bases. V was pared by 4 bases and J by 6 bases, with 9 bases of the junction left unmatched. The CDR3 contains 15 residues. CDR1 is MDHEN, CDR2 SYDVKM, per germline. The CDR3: CASSSPGQGFDGYTF. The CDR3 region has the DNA TGTGCCAGCAGTTCCCCGGGACAGGGCTTCGATGGCTACACCTTC.

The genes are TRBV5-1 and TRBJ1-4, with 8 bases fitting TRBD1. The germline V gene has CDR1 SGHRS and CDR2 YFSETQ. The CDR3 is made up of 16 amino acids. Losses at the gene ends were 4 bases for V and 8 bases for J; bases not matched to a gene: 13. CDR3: CASSVDRDRPQEKLFF. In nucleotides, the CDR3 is TGCGCCAGCAGCGTTGACCGGGACAGGCCTCAGGAAAAACTGTTTTTT.

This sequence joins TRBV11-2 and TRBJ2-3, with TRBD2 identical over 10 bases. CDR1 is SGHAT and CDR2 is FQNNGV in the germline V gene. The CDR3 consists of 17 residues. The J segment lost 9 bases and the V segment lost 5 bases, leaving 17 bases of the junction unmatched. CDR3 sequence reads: CASSPLGVSSGRGTQYF. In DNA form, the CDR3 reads TGTGCCAGCAGCCCCCTAGGGGTGTCTAGCGGGAGAGGGACGCAGTATTTT.

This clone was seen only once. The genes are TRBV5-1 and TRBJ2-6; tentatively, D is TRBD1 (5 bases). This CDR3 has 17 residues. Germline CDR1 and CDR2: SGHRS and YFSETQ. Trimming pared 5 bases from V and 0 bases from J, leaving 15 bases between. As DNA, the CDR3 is TGCGCCAGCAGACCCGACAGTTTAGTCTCTGGGGCCAACGTCCTGACTTTC. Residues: CASRPDSLVSGANVLTF.

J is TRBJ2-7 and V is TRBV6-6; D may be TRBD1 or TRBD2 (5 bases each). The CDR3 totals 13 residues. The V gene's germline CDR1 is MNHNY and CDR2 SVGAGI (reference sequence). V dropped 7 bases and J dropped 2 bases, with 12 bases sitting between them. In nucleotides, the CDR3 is TGTGCCAGCACCCGGGACGGAGCCTACGAGCAGTACTTC. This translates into CASTRDGAYEQYF.

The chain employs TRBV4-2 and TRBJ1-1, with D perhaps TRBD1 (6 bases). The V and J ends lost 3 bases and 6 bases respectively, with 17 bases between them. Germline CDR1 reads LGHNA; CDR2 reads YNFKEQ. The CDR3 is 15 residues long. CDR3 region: CASSHLQGDGPEAFF. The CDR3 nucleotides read TGTGCCAGCAGCCATCTACAGGGAGATGGCCCTGAAGCTTTCTTT.

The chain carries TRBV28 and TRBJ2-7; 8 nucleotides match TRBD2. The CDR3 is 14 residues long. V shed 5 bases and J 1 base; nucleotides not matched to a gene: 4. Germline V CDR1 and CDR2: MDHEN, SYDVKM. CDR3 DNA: TGTGCCAGCAGTCCCGGGACTAGATCCTACGAGCAGTACTTC. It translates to CASSPGTRSYEQYF.

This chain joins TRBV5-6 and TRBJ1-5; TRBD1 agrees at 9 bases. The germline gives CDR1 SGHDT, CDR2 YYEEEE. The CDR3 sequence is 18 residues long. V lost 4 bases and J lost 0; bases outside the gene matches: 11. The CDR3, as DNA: TGTGCCAGCAGCCCACGAACCACAGGGGGCATTAGCAATCAGCCCCAGCATTTT. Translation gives CASSPRTTGGISNQPQHF.

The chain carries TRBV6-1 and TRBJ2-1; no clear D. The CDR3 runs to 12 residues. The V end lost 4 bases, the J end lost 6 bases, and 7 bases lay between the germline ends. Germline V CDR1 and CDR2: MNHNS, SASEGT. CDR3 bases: TGTGCCAGCAGTGGCTGGGGCAATGAGCAGTTCTTC. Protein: CASSGWGNEQFF.

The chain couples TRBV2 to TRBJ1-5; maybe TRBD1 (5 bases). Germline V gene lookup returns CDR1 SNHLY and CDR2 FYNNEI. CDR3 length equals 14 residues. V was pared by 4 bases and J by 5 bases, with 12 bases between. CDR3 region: CASSGGGAYQPQHF. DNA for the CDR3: TGTGCCAGCAGTGGGGGCGGTGCGTATCAGCCCCAGCATTTT.

In DNA, the CDR3 is TGTGCCTGGAGGAGGGTTACTGAAGCTTTCTTT. Protein: CAWRRVTEAFF. The V and J genes are TRBV30 and TRBJ1-1; D call uncertain. This CDR3 contains 11 residues. Trimming took off 3 bases at V and 5 bases at J, with 7 bases between the two ends. The germline gives CDR1 GTSNPN, CDR2 SVGIG (reference sequence).

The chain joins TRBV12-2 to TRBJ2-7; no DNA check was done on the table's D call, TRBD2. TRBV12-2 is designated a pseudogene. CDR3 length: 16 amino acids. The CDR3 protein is CASRLVLARELYEQYF. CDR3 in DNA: TGTGCAAGTCGCTTAGTCCTAGCCCGGGAGCTATACGAGCAGTACTTC.

The chain's CDR3 is CASSFDRLEYF. CDR3 nucleotide sequence: TGTGCCAGCAGCTTCGACAGGTTGGAGTACTTC. The rearrangement joins TRBV7-8 to TRBJ2-7, with D possibly matching TRBD1 (6 bases). This CDR3 spans 11 amino acids. V was shortened by 3 bases and J by 11 bases, with 11 bases between the two germline ends. Germline loops: CDR1 SGHVS, CDR2 FQNEAQ.

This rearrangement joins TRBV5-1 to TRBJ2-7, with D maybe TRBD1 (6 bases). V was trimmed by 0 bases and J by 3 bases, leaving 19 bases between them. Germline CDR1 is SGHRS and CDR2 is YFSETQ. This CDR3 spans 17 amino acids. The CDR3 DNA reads TGCGCCAGCAGCTTGGCCCCTACAGGGTCCCGACACTACGAGCAGTACTTC. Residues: CASSLAPTGSRHYEQYF.

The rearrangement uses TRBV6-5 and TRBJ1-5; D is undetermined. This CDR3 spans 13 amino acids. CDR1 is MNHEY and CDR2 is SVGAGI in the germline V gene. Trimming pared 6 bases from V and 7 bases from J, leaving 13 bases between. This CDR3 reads CASRNTMGQPQHF. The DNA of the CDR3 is TGTGCCAGCAGAAACACAATGGGCCAGCCCCAGCATTTT.

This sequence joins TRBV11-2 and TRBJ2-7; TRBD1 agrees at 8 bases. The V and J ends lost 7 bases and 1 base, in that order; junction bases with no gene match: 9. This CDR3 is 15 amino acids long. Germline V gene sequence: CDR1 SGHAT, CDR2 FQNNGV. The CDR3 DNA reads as TGTGCCAGCATCGGACAGGGCCGGATGTCCTACGAGCAGTACTTC. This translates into CASIGQGRMSYEQYF. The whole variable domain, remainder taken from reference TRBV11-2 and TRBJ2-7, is EAGVAQSPRYKIIEKRQSVAFWCNPISGHATLYWYQQILGQGPKLLIQFQNNGVVDDSQLPKDRFSAERLKGVDSTLKIQPAKLEDSAVYLCASIGQGRMSYEQYFGPGTRLTVT.

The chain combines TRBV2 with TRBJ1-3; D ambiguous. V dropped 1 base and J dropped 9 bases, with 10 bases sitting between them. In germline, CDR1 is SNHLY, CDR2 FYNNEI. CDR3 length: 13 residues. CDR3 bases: TGTGCCAGCAGTGAAGGTCTTGGCGGCACCATATATTTT. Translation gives CASSEGLGGTIYF.

The DNA for the CDR3 is TGCGCCAGCAGCCAAGGGGACAGGGGGCCCTACGAGCAGTACTTC. As protein: CASSQGDRGPYEQYF. The chain recombines TRBV4-1 with TRBJ2-7; 12 positions match TRBD1. Germline assignment: CDR1 MGHRA and CDR2 YSYEKL. The CDR3 loop spans 15 amino acids. With 1 base clipped from V and 2 bases from J, the junction kept 0 bases outside the gene matches.

CDR3 nucleotide sequence: TGCGCCAGCAGAACTCCCCGCGGGAGGGCGACCTACGAGCAGTACTTC. Protein product: CASRTPRGRATYEQYF. The chain couples TRBV23-1 to TRBJ2-7; TRBD2 matches at 9 bases. TRBV23-1 is labeled an ORF, and its function is uncertain. The CDR3 spans 16 residues. Trimming cost V 6 bases and J 2 bases; bases outside gene matches: 11.

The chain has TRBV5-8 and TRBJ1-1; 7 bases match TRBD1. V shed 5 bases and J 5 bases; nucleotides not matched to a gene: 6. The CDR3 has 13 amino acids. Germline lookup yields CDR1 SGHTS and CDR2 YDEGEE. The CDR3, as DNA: TGTGCCAGCAGAAGACAGGGCGGAACTGAAGCTTTCTTT. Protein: CASRRQGGTEAFF.